A single sample is the source of the 28 T cell receptor beta chains below, sequenced in a study of T-cell reconstitution after alpha-beta-depleted transplantation in children. Construction of the TCRbeta library involved unique molecular identifiers. TCRdb re-called the PCR reads with MiXCR, one entry per CDR3 protein. Of 700,000 to 950,000 distinct CDR3 sequences in the sample, approximately 15% were seen once. The source was PBMCs, mostly from graft donor cells, collected 360 days after TCRalphabeta/CD19-depleted stem cell transplant. Receptor source: a male patient younger than 18 who had a stem cell transplant for acute lymphoblastic leukemia, so the T cells may come from the graft donor.

The chain uses TRBV4-2 and TRBJ2-7; TRBD2 matches 7 bases. The junction had 8 bases not matched to a gene; V was cut back by 1 base and J by 5 bases. This CDR3 has 15 residues. Per the germline V gene, CDR1 is LGHNA and CDR2 is YNFKEQ. This CDR3 reads CASSQGLGGPNEQYF. Here the CDR3 DNA reads TGTGCCAGCAGCCAAGGTCTGGGAGGGCCCAACGAGCAGTACTTC.

The rearrangement joins TRBV27 to TRBJ2-1; the match to TRBD1 covers 7 bases. The CDR3 is 17 residues long. Unmatched junction bases numbered 10, after V lost 5 bases and J lost 0 bases. Germline CDR1 and CDR2: MNHEY and SMNVEV (reference sequence). The CDR3 coding sequence is TGTGCCAGCAGTCCTCTGACAGGGTCGAGCTCCTACAATGAGCAGTTCTTC. Protein product: CASSPLTGSSSYNEQFF.

The rearrangement links TRBV12-3 or TRBV12-4 to TRBJ2-7, with TRBD2 matching over 13 bases. V gave up 6 bases and J gave up 6 bases; unmatched junction bases: 8. CDR3 length: 15 amino acids. DNA for the CDR3: TGTGCCAGCAGCTGGGGACTAGCGGGAAAAGGCGAGCAGTACTTC. Translating gives CASSWGLAGKGEQYF.

The chain combines TRBV5-1 with TRBJ2-1; 13 bases fit TRBD2. Germline V lookup: CDR1 SGHRS, CDR2 YFSETQ. J gave up 4 bases and V 4 bases, and 5 bases lay outside the gene matches. This CDR3 comprises 16 residues. Here the CDR3 reads CASSPTLAGGYNEQFF. As DNA, the CDR3 is TGCGCCAGCAGCCCTACACTAGCGGGAGGGTACAATGAGCAGTTCTTC.

The chain is built from TRBV5-1 and TRBJ2-2; D perhaps matches TRBD2 (5 bases). Germline V gives CDR1 SGHRS, CDR2 YFSETQ. Trimming took off 6 bases at V and 2 bases at J, with 17 bases between the two ends. The CDR3 extends over 16 amino acids. CDR3 bases: TGCGCCAGCACGGGCTCGGGATGGGGAAACACCGGGGAGCTGTTTTTT. Its translation is CASTGSGWGNTGELFF. The entire variable domain, with the rest obtained from reference TRBV5-1 and TRBJ2-2, is as follows: KAGVTQTPRYLIKTRGQQVTLSCSPISGHRSVSWYQQTPGQGLQFLFEYFSETQRNKGNFPGRFSGRQFSNSRSEMNVSTLELGDSALYLCASTGSGWGNTGELFFGEGSRLTVL.

This clonotype was counted between two and nine times. The V gene is TRBV5-6, the J gene TRBJ2-7; D is undetermined. The germline gives CDR1 SGHDT, CDR2 YYEEEE. The germline V and J ends were trimmed by 1 base and 7 bases, with 12 bases remaining between them. This CDR3 is 13 amino acids long. As DNA, the CDR3 is TGTGCCAGCAGCTTGTTGCAATCCGGGGAGCAGTACTTC. This codes for CASSLLQSGEQYF.

The V gene is TRBV5-1, the J gene TRBJ2-5, with 8 bases aligning to TRBD1. From germline, CDR1 is SGHRS and CDR2 YFSETQ. This CDR3 has 16 residues. V lost 4 bases to trimming and J lost 5 bases; unmatched junction nucleotides: 13. The CDR3: CASSQAHRGTGETQYF. Written as DNA, the CDR3 is TGCGCCAGCAGCCAAGCCCACAGGGGGACGGGGGAGACCCAGTACTTC.

The chain is built from TRBV20-1 and TRBJ2-2, with 8 bases identical to TRBD1. The germline CDR1 and CDR2 sequences are DFQATT and SNEGSKA (reference sequence). CDR3 size: 17 residues. V dropped 6 bases and J dropped 0; count of bases not matched to a gene: 12. CDR3 residues: CSARGQGVVPNTGELFF. The CDR3 DNA reads TGCAGTGCCAGGGGGCAGGGAGTGGTCCCGAACACCGGGGAGCTGTTTTTT.

The sample holds a few counts of this clonotype. This chain links TRBV5-6 with TRBJ2-5; 10 bases are shared with TRBD2. CDR3 size: 15 residues. From germline, CDR1 is SGHDT and CDR2 YYEEEE. Trimming removed 3 bases from V and 8 bases from J; junction bases left unmatched: 10. CDR3: CASSSQTSGRATQYF. Here the CDR3 DNA reads TGTGCCAGCAGCTCTCAGACTAGCGGGCGTGCAACCCAGTACTTC.

The chain employs TRBV27 and TRBJ2-3; D is perhaps TRBD1 or TRBD2 (5 bases each). CDR1 and CDR2 from the germline V gene are MNHEY and SMNVEV (reference sequence). This CDR3 region has 18 residues. The V end lost 1 base, the J end lost 4 bases, and 21 bases lay between the germline ends. This CDR3 is CASSLYEGGGDSADTQYF. Written as DNA, the CDR3 is TGTGCCAGCAGTTTATACGAGGGTGGGGGAGATAGTGCAGATACGCAGTATTTT.

The chain uses TRBV9 and TRBJ2-1, with TRBD2 identical over 10 bases. There are 16 residues in the CDR3. The J segment lost 7 bases and the V segment lost 3 bases, leaving 10 bases of the junction unmatched. The V gene's germline CDR1 is SGDLS and CDR2 YYNGEE. The CDR3 protein is CASSEGASGRWNEQFF. The CDR3 nucleotides read TGTGCCAGCAGCGAGGGAGCTAGCGGGAGATGGAATGAGCAGTTCTTC.

This clonotype was seen a handful of times. CDR3: CASSARLAGGDTQYF. Written as DNA, the CDR3 is TGTGCCAGCAGCGCCAGACTAGCGGGAGGAGATACGCAGTATTTT. This rearrangement joins TRBV9 to TRBJ2-3, with 13 bases that match TRBD2. This CDR3 is built from 15 residues. Germline CDR1 reads SGDLS; CDR2 reads YYNGEE. Losses at the gene ends were 3 bases for V and 5 bases for J; bases not matched to a gene: 3. Based on the CDR3 plus reference TRBV9 and TRBJ2-3, the full variable domain is DSGVTQTPKHLITATGQRVTLRCSPRSGDLSVYWYQQSLDQGLQFLIQYYNGEERAKGNILERFSAQQFPDLHSELNLSSLELGDSALYFCASSARLAGGDTQYFGPGTRLTVL.

This clonotype occurred a few times. The gene calls are TRBV5-1 and TRBJ2-4, with D hard to call. CDR1 and CDR2 (germline): SGHRS, YFSETQ. The germline V and J ends were trimmed by 0 bases and 0 bases, with 13 bases remaining between them. This CDR3 has 17 amino acids. In DNA, the CDR3 is TGCGCCAGCAGCTTGGCCGAGAGCCGGTTAGCCAAAAACATTCAGTACTTC. Its translation: CASSLAESRLAKNIQYF. Full variable domain (missing parts from reference TRBV5-1 and TRBJ2-4): KAGVTQTPRYLIKTRGQQVTLSCSPISGHRSVSWYQQTPGQGLQFLFEYFSETQRNKGNFPGRFSGRQFSNSRSEMNVSTLELGDSALYLCASSLAESRLAKNIQYFGAGTRLSVL.

This clonotype was detected a few times. This chain joins TRBV20-1 and TRBJ2-3, with 11 bases matching TRBD2. The CDR3 is made up of 15 amino acids. Losses at the gene ends were 2 bases for V and 3 bases for J; bases not matched to a gene: 4. CDR1 and CDR2 from the germline V gene are DFQATT and SNEGSKA (reference sequence). CDR3 nucleotide sequence: TGCAGTGCTAGACCTAGCGGGAGGAGTACAGATACGCAGTATTTT. Translation: CSARPSGRSTDTQYF.

The chain couples TRBV15 to TRBJ1-3; D ambiguous. The germline V gene has CDR1 LNHNV and CDR2 YYDKDF (reference sequence). This CDR3 has 15 amino acids. Trimming pared 0 bases from V and 0 bases from J, leaving 6 bases between. This chain's CDR3 is CATSRDVLSGNTIYF. In DNA form, the CDR3 reads TGTGCCACCAGCAGAGATGTGCTCTCTGGAAACACCATATATTTT.

The chain carries TRBV4-1 and TRBJ2-1; D ambiguous. Germline V CDR1 and CDR2: MGHRA, YSYEKL. Trimming took 1 base from V and 10 from J, leaving 8 bases between them. This CDR3 has 12 residues. The DNA of the CDR3 is TGCGCCAGCAGCCAAGTTTGGCGGGAGCAGTTCTTC. Amino acid sequence: CASSQVWREQFF.

This clonotype was seen a few times. The J gene is TRBJ1-1, the V gene TRBV7-2, with 8 positions matching TRBD1. The CDR3 loop spans 14 amino acids. V dropped 7 bases and J dropped 5; count of bases not matched to a gene: 9. The germline gives CDR1 SGHTA, CDR2 FQGNSA. CDR3 in DNA: TGTGCCAGCACCACACAGGGGGGTAATACTGAAGCTTTCTTT. Protein: CASTTQGGNTEAFF.

The chain carries TRBV4-1 and TRBJ2-4, with a weak D call TRBD2 (6 bases). Germline lookup yields CDR1 MGHRA and CDR2 YSYEKL. The CDR3 sequence is 16 residues long. V shed 0 bases and J shed 3 bases, with 12 bases lying between them. Here the CDR3 DNA reads TGCGCCAGCAGCCAAGATCGGGGGATGGGCAAAAACATTCAGTACTTC. This sequence encodes CASSQDRGMGKNIQYF.

The CDR3 nucleotides are TGTGCCAGCAGCTTGGCCAACGGGGGTAAAGAGCAGTTCTTC. Translated, it gives CASSLANGGKEQFF. This rearrangement joins TRBV5-4 to TRBJ2-1; D is perhaps TRBD2 (6 bases). Trimming pared 0 bases from V and 10 bases from J, leaving 14 bases between. CDR1 is SGHNT and CDR2 is YYREEE in the germline V gene (reference sequence). This CDR3 contains 14 residues. Complete variable domain (other parts from reference TRBV5-4 and TRBJ2-1): ETGVTQSPTHLIKTRGQQVTLRCSSQSGHNTVSWYQQALGQGPQFIFQYYREEENGRGNFPPRFSGLQFPNYSSELNVNALELDDSALYLCASSLANGGKEQFFGPGTRLTVL.

This clonotype appeared a few times. The chain employs TRBV5-1 and TRBJ2-1, with 9 bases aligning to TRBD2. There are 16 residues in the CDR3. In germline, CDR1 is SGHRS, CDR2 YFSETQ. Trimming cost V 0 bases and J 10 bases; bases outside gene matches: 11. The CDR3 is CASSLVGTSFRGEQFF. The CDR3 coding sequence is TGCGCCAGCAGCTTGGTCGGGACTAGCTTCCGAGGGGAGCAGTTCTTC.

The rearrangement uses TRBV6-5 and TRBJ1-1; D gene ambiguous. Germline V gene data show CDR1 as MNHEY and CDR2 as SVGAGI. V lost 7 bases to trimming and J lost 8 bases, with 11 bases between them. The CDR3 length is 11 residues. The DNA for the CDR3 is TGTGCCAGCACGGGGTTAGGGGAAGCTTTCTTT. It specifies CASTGLGEAFF.

This clonotype was picked up a small number of times. The gene calls are TRBV11-1 and TRBJ2-3; TRBD2 aligns across 10 bases. J was trimmed by 5 bases and V by 3 bases; bases with no gene match: 8. There are 16 residues in the CDR3. Looked up from germline, CDR1 is SGHAT and CDR2 is FQDESV (reference sequence). The CDR3 DNA reads as TGTGCCAGCAGCTTGTGGGCTAGCGGGAGCCAAGATACGCAGTATTTT. This translates into CASSLWASGSQDTQYF.

This clonotype turned up a few times. The V and J genes are TRBV24-1 and TRBJ2-3; TRBD1 agrees at 10 bases. Losses at the gene ends were 4 bases for V and 6 bases for J; bases not matched to a gene: 12. The CDR3 covers 17 residues. CDR1 KGHDR and CDR2 SFDVKD come from the germline V gene. CDR3 sequence reads: CATSDALDRGGLDTQYF. As DNA, the CDR3 is TGTGCCACCAGTGACGCCCTGGACAGGGGGGGATTGGATACGCAGTATTTT.

This clonotype has ten or more counts. The rearrangement links TRBV7-9 to TRBJ2-7; D may be TRBD1 or TRBD2 (7 bases each). CDR1 is SEHNR, CDR2 FQNEAQ, per germline (reference sequence). This CDR3 is 16 amino acids long. The germline V and J ends were trimmed by 3 bases and 1 base, with 16 bases remaining between them. The CDR3 nucleotides are TGTGCCAGCAGCTTGGTCAGGGGGGGCCTTTCCTACGAGCAGTACTTC. Translation gives CASSLVRGGLSYEQYF.

The chain joins TRBV13 to TRBJ2-5, with TRBD2 matching over 10 bases. The CDR3 length is 16 residues. Germline V CDR1 and CDR2: PRHDT, FYEKMQ (reference sequence). J was trimmed by 2 bases and V by 5 bases; bases with no gene match: 8. In DNA form, the CDR3 reads TGTGCCAGCAGCCCGGGACTAGCGCCCTTACAAGAGACCCAGTACTTC. Its protein product is CASSPGLAPLQETQYF.

This chain uses TRBV5-1 with TRBJ2-3; 7 nucleotides agree with TRBD1. Germline lookup yields CDR1 SGHRS and CDR2 YFSETQ. The V gene end was trimmed by 10 bases and the J gene end by 2 bases; junction bases not matched to a gene: 7. CDR3 length: 13 amino acids. This CDR3 reads CAAKGANTDTQYF. Here the CDR3 DNA reads TGCGCCGCCAAGGGGGCTAACACAGATACGCAGTATTTT.

This clonotype was recorded many times. The chain joins TRBV27 to TRBJ2-7; D tentatively reads TRBD1 or TRBD2 (6 bases each). The CDR3 sequence is 14 residues long. From germline, CDR1 is MNHEY and CDR2 SMNVEV (reference sequence). Trimming took off 7 bases at V and 5 bases at J, with 18 bases between the two ends. This chain's CDR3 is CASNMEGGRHEQYF. DNA for the CDR3: TGTGCCAGCAACATGGAGGGGGGCAGGCACGAGCAGTACTTC.

A few counts support this clonotype. This chain connects TRBV7-2 to TRBJ2-3; D is unresolved. Trimming cost V 1 base and J 1 base, with 9 bases left between them. The CDR3 has 15 amino acids. The germline CDR1 and CDR2 sequences are SGHTA and FQGNSA. CDR3 sequence: CASSLGGWGTDTQYF. CDR3 nucleotide sequence: TGTGCCAGCAGCTTAGGGGGATGGGGCACAGATACGCAGTATTTT.